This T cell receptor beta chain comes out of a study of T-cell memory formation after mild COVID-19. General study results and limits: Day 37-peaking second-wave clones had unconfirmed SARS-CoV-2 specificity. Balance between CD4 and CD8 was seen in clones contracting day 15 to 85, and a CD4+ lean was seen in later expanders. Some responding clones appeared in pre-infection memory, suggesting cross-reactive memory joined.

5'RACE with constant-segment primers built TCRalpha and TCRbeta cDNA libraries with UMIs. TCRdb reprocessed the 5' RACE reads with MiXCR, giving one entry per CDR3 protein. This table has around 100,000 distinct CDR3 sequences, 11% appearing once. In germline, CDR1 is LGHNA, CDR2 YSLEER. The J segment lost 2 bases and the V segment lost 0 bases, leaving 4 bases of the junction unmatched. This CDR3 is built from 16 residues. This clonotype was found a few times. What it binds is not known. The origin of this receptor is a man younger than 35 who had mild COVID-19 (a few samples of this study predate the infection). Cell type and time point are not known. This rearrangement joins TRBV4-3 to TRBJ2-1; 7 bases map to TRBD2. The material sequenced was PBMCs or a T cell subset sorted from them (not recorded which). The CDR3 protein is CASSQDLGGAYNEQFF. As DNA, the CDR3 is TGCGCCAGCAGCCAAGATCTGGGGGGGGCCTACAATGAGCAGTTCTTC.